One sample yielded the 19 T cell receptor beta chains listed below, sequenced in a study. Each CDR3 protein gets one entry after TCRdb re-called the 5' RACE reads with MiXCR. The data hold tens of thousands of distinct CDR3 sequences, with 28% observed a single time. The sample was tumor-infiltrating memory CD4+ T cells sorted from the breast tumor. The sample's subset: memory CD4+ T cells, CD4+CD45RO+CD25-. All receptors come from a female donor with breast cancer.

The chain combines TRBV11-3 with TRBJ2-5, with D maybe TRBD1 (6 bases). Germline V CDR1 and CDR2: SGHNT, YENEEA. The CDR3 has 17 residues. With 1 base removed from V and 1 base from J, the gap between germline ends came to 16 bases. The CDR3 sequence: CASSLGQGLSFQETQYF. DNA of the CDR3: TGTGCCAGCAGCTTAGGTCAGGGGTTATCCTTCCAAGAGACCCAGTACTTC.

This clonotype turned up a few times. At one end, the junction sequence differs from germline, possibly due to a read error. The chain couples TRBV5-1 to TRBJ2-1, with 11 positions matching TRBD1. Germline V gene lookup returns CDR1 SGHRS and CDR2 YFSETQ. The CDR3 sequence is 13 residues long. CDR3 residues: CASRWTGGNERFF. DNA of the CDR3: TGCGCCAGCAGGTGGACAGGGGGCAATGAGCGGTTCTTC. Full variable domain (missing parts from reference TRBV5-1 and TRBJ2-1): KAGVTQTPRYLIKTRGQQVTLSCSPISGHRSVSWYQQTPGQGLQFLFEYFSETQRNKGNFPGRFSGRQFSNSRSEMNVSTLELGDSALYLCASRWTGGNERFFGPGTRLTVL.

A few counts support this clonotype. The V and J genes are TRBV12-3 or TRBV12-4 and TRBJ2-3; D is unresolved. Trimming cost V 0 bases and J 2 bases, with 9 bases left between them. This CDR3 spans 15 amino acids. The CDR3 region has the DNA TGTGCCAGCAGTTTAGCTCAGGCCTACACAGATACGCAGTATTTT. This sequence encodes CASSLAQAYTDTQYF.

This clonotype has a handful of counts. V gene TRBV5-6 combines with J gene TRBJ2-3; D is ambiguous. Germline CDR1 is SGHDT and CDR2 is YYEEEE. The CDR3 spans 13 residues. V gave up 2 bases and J gave up 3 bases, with 7 bases separating them. The CDR3 DNA follows: TGTGCCAGCAGCTTAGTGCTGACAGATACGCAGTATTTT. Translated: CASSLVLTDTQYF.

This clonotype was seen a few times. The chain has TRBV7-8 and TRBJ1-3; tentative D call: TRBD1 (6 bases). Trimming removed 5 bases from V and 4 bases from J, with 12 bases in between. This CDR3 comprises 14 residues. Germline V gene sequence: CDR1 SGHVS, CDR2 FQNEAQ. CDR3 sequence (DNA): TGTGCCAGCAGCCGAAGGGGGTACGGAAACACCATATATTTT. Encoded protein: CASSRRGYGNTIYF.

The V call is TRBV6-1, the J call TRBJ1-5; no firm D call. The CDR3 loop spans 14 amino acids. The V and J ends lost 1 base and 3 bases respectively, with 7 bases between them. Germline CDR1 is MNHNS and CDR2 is SASEGT. Here the CDR3 reads CASSEVGNNQPQHF. The CDR3 DNA follows: TGTGCCAGCAGTGAAGTTGGAAACAATCAGCCCCAGCATTTT.

This sequence joins TRBV19 and TRBJ1-2; D may be TRBD1 (5 bases). The germline V gene encodes CDR1 LNHDA and CDR2 SQIVND (reference sequence). Trimming took off 2 bases at V and 8 bases at J, with 12 bases between the two ends. The CDR3 is made up of 13 amino acids. CDR3 amino acids: CASSITGDLGYTF. The CDR3 nucleotides are TGTGCCAGTAGTATAACCGGGGACTTGGGCTACACCTTC.

This clonotype was observed a single time. The V gene is TRBV5-1, the J gene TRBJ2-1; tentatively, D is TRBD1 (6 bases). The CDR3 has 17 residues. Deletions cut 0 bases from V and 6 bases from J, with 19 bases between. Germline V gene lookup returns CDR1 SGHRS and CDR2 YFSETQ. CDR3 sequence (DNA): TGCGCCAGCAGCTTGGGAAGGACAGCTAGGATAATCAATGAGCAGTTCTTC. Protein sequence: CASSLGRTARIINEQFF.

The chain links TRBV7-6 to TRBJ1-2; no reliable D call. CDR3 length: 14 amino acids. The germline gives CDR1 SGHVS, CDR2 FNYEAQ. Between the trimmed V and J ends, which lost 5 bases and 2 bases, there was a span of 12 bases. This chain's CDR3 is CASSPREGNYGYTF. The CDR3 region has the DNA TGTGCCAGCAGCCCCCGGGAGGGAAACTATGGCTACACCTTC.

V usage is TRBV7-2 and J usage is TRBJ2-1; TRBD1 might be the D (5 bases). This CDR3 comprises 15 residues. Germline-derived CDR1 and CDR2 are SGHTA and FQGNSA. V lost 1 base and J 6 bases, leaving 13 bases between the germline ends. CDR3 residues: CASSLDRNTFNEQFF. The CDR3 nucleotides read TGTGCCAGCAGCTTAGACAGGAACACCTTCAATGAGCAGTTCTTC.

This clonotype is medium-sized within its sample. This chain joins TRBV7-2 and TRBJ2-5; 9 bases are shared with TRBD1. The CDR3 length is 15 residues. V lost 6 bases to trimming and J lost 2 bases; unmatched junction nucleotides: 7. From germline, CDR1 is SGHTA and CDR2 FQGNSA. CDR3 nucleotide sequence: TGTGCCAGCAGTGTTTCTGGGACAGGGCAAGAGACCCAGTACTTC. This gives the protein CASSVSGTGQETQYF. The whole variable domain, remainder taken from reference TRBV7-2 and TRBJ2-5, is GAGVSQSPSNKVTEKGKDVELRCDPISGHTALYWYRQSLGQGLEFLIYFQGNSAPDKSGLPSDRFSAERTGGSVSTLTIQRTQQEDSAVYLCASSVSGTGQETQYFGPGTRLLVL.

The chain links TRBV2 to TRBJ2-7, with a tentative D call TRBD2 (6 bases). CDR1 SNHLY and CDR2 FYNNEI come from the germline V gene. V was cut by 7 bases and J by 2 bases, with 12 bases left in between. The CDR3 has 13 amino acids. The CDR3 DNA is TGTGCCAGCACCGGGGGACTTACCTACGAGCAGTACTTC. Translated, it gives CASTGGLTYEQYF.

This clonotype has more than one count but fewer than ten. This rearrangement joins TRBV7-9 to TRBJ2-1; D gene uncertain. Germline lookup yields CDR1 SEHNR and CDR2 FQNEAQ (reference sequence). This CDR3 comprises 12 residues. V was cut by 3 bases and J by 7 bases, with 7 bases left in between. The CDR3 loop reads CASSFQRNEQFF. The CDR3, as DNA: TGTGCCAGCAGCTTTCAGAGAAATGAGCAGTTCTTC.

This clonotype was seen repeatedly, ten times or more. V usage is TRBV7-2 and J usage is TRBJ2-7; a possible D gene is TRBD1 (6 bases). Trimming took 6 bases from V and 6 from J, leaving 12 bases between them. Germline loops: CDR1 SGHTA, CDR2 FQGNSA. This CDR3 has 12 residues. CDR3 DNA: TGTGCCAGCAGTCCCGGGACACTCGAGCAGTACTTC. Translating gives CASSPGTLEQYF.

The V gene is TRBV11-2, the J gene TRBJ1-2, with 10 nucleotides matching TRBD1. The germline gives CDR1 SGHAT, CDR2 FQNNGV. V lost 5 bases and J lost 10; bases outside the gene matches: 7. This CDR3 comprises 13 residues. CDR3 sequence: CASSRDRGRAYTF. The CDR3 DNA is TGTGCCAGCAGCCGTGACAGGGGGCGCGCCTACACCTTC. The variable domain in full, completed from reference TRBV11-2 and TRBJ1-2, reads EAGVAQSPRYKIIEKRQSVAFWCNPISGHATLYWYQQILGQGPKLLIQFQNNGVVDDSQLPKDRFSAERLKGVDSTLKIQPAKLEDSAVYLCASSRDRGRAYTFGSGTRLTVV.

The chain links TRBV7-2 to TRBJ2-5; TRBD2 is a possible D gene (6 bases). Germline loops: CDR1 SGHTA, CDR2 FQGNSA. The V gene lost 9 bases and the J gene lost 4 bases, with 18 bases spanning the gap. The CDR3 is 14 residues long. The CDR3 DNA follows: TGTGCCAGTAGCCCGGCGGGACCACCAGAGACCCAGTACTTC. Translation: CASSPAGPPETQYF.

This clonotype came up a few times. The chain links TRBV7-9 to TRBJ1-6; 7 bases fit TRBD1. Germline CDR1 SEHNR, CDR2 FQNEAQ (reference sequence). CDR3 length equals 14 residues. The V segment lost 7 bases and the J segment 8 bases; nucleotides outside the gene matches: 8. The CDR3: CASKLTGDDSPLHF. The DNA of the CDR3 is TGTGCCAGCAAACTTACAGGGGATGATTCACCCCTCCACTTT.

The rearrangement uses TRBV6-5 and TRBJ1-6; a weak D match, TRBD1 (6 bases). Germline V gene sequence: CDR1 MNHEY, CDR2 SVGAGI. V lost 5 bases and J 1 base, leaving 9 bases between the germline ends. The CDR3 has 15 residues. Written as DNA, the CDR3 is TGTGCCAGCAGTGAACAGGGTTCCTATAATTCACCCCTCCACTTT. Translation gives CASSEQGSYNSPLHF.

This sequence joins TRBV7-2 and TRBJ1-2; D is perhaps TRBD1 (5 bases). Germline-derived CDR1 and CDR2 are SGHTA and FQGNSA. The CDR3 runs 15 residues. V was shortened by 5 bases and J by 2 bases, with 15 bases between the two germline ends. In DNA form, the CDR3 reads TGTGCCAGCAGCCATTACCTGACAGACAACTATGGCTACACCTTC. It encodes CASSHYLTDNYGYTF.